The sequence of this TCR beta chain was determined in a study of CXCR4 blockade with PD-1 therapy in pancreatic cancer (dated by TCRdb to between 2018 and 2021). A note on the overall study: The study analyzed resected pancreatic ductal adenocarcinoma using multiplex immunohistochemistry and TCRbeta immunosequencing, along with ex vivo slice culture to test PD-1 and CXCR4 blockade. Two geographically distinct regions were TCR-sequenced from each of about six tumors to assess intratumoral heterogeneity. What the authors observed across the whole study: Amino acid clone frequency correlated strongly with the number of distinct nucleotide rearrangements encoding it, suggesting convergent selection by common tumor antigens. Clonal expansion was observed in tumors, with a mean productive clonality of about 0.15 compared with approximately 0.051 in healthy blood, but no correlation between clonality and survival was found. Because only TCRbeta chains were sequenced, true antigen-specificity overlap among the convergent dominant clones remained unconfirmed, awaiting paired alpha-beta single-cell sequencing.

Using the immunoSEQ Assay at Adaptive Biotechnologies, the researchers immunosequenced TCRbeta CDR3 regions from the extracted DNA. As for the original processing: To measure the absolute abundance of each unique TCRbeta CDR3, the sequences were collapsed and filtered. Clonality was defined as 1 minus Pielou's evenness, computed on productive in-frame rearrangements only. For regional overlap, the top 100 nucleotide rearrangements were followed across paired samples, and the Morisita index was used to compare paired samples against unrelated samples. The immunoSEQ Rearrangement Details tool was used to assess convergence of nucleotide rearrangements onto identical amino acid sequences. Imported from immuneACCESS, the table was reduced by TCRdb to in-frame sequences with V and J called. These copies leave out some clones; in studies compared against another copy, an unresolved V gene accounts for under half, and the cause of the remainder is not known. For V, J and clone size, that table is used; D and trimming come from the DNA. The sample table holds more than 1,500 clones, of which about 42% were seen once. The ten largest clones add up to about 14% of the sample.

None of the patients whose archived tumor blocks were used had received neoadjuvant therapy prior to resection. For the preserved-tissue arm, the study drew on about 32 surgical resection samples taken from fewer than 25 pancreatic ductal adenocarcinoma patients who had not been treated previously. For the resection arm, ten 5-micron curls of FFPE tumor adjacent to the multiplex immunohistochemistry slide were used for DNA extraction. CDR1 and CDR2 are read off the germline V gene as SGDLS and YYNGEE. The CDR3 has 14 amino acids, counting the end cysteine and phenylalanine. Here the CDR3 DNA is all that survives: 42 bases in frame from base 1. V and J are trimmed by 3 bases and 3 bases, and the gene matches miss 6 bases of the junction. This clone turned up a few times. Its antigen has not been determined. No base quality values were provided; no much bigger clone lies one nucleotide off.

This receptor was identified in a human donor with pancreatic ductal adenocarcinoma. Source material: tumor tissue. Rearrangement joined TRBV9 to TRBJ2-7; a stretch of 7 junction bases matches TRBD1. At the DNA level, the sequence is TGTGCCAGCAGCGCCCGGGACAGCCTCTACGAGCAGTACTTC. This gives the protein CASSARDSLYEQYF. The CDR3 plus the reference TRBV9 and TRBJ2-7 genes for the other parts give the full variable domain: DSGVTQTPKHLITATGQRVTLRCSPRSGDLSVYWYQQSLDQGLQFLIQYYNGEERAKGNILERFSAQQFPDLHSELNLSSLELGDSALYFCASSARDSLYEQYFGPGTRLTVT.